The sequence of this T cell receptor beta chain was determined in a study of T cell responses to AZD1222 COVID-19 vaccine. Whole-study findings and limits: Spike-specific TCR breadth and depth went up after people got two AZD1222 doses.

Note on this clone: Its antigen is unidentified.

Libraries were prepared by immunoSEQ multiplex PCR; TCRdb keeps only in-frame clonotypes and omits some of them. The sample yields more than 150,000 clones, 88% seen once. The origin of this receptor is an adult in good health. Specimen: peripheral blood, collected on day 0 of AZD1222 vaccination.

For the CDR3, the DNA is TGTGCCAGAGCCCCCTCACCGGGACAGGGGGCGAATGAGCAGTTCTTC. Translating gives CARAPSPGQGANEQFF. The gene calls are TRBV28 and TRBJ2-1; 12 nucleotides align to TRBD1. CDR1 and CDR2 (germline): MDHEN, SYDVKM. With 9 bases clipped from V and 7 bases from J, the junction kept 13 bases outside the gene matches. The CDR3 loop spans 16 amino acids.